This T cell receptor (beta chain) was captured by sequencing in a study of T cells in narcolepsy. General study results and limits: Autoreactive clone sequences were missing from some blood memory CD4+ repertoires. Reportedly, autoreactive clonotypes were serially detected in patients' blood but not controls'.

A remark on this clone: No antigen is known for it.

Produced via immunoSEQ multiplex PCR; TCRdb's table is partial and in-frame only. The data show about 35,000 clones, with 65% to 85% seen just once and roughly 1% held by the top ten. The germline gives CDR1 MDHEN, CDR2 SYDVKM. V was cut by 8 bases and J by 3 bases, with 14 bases left in between. This CDR3 region has 14 residues. This TCR was sampled from a human donor in good health. Sequenced input: memory (CD45RA-) CD4+ T cells from blood. V usage is TRBV28 and J usage is TRBJ1-5; tentatively, D is TRBD1 (6 bases). The CDR3 coding sequence is TGTGCCAGCTGGGACATGGACTACAATCAGCCCCAGCATTTT. Amino acid sequence: CASWDMDYNQPQHF.